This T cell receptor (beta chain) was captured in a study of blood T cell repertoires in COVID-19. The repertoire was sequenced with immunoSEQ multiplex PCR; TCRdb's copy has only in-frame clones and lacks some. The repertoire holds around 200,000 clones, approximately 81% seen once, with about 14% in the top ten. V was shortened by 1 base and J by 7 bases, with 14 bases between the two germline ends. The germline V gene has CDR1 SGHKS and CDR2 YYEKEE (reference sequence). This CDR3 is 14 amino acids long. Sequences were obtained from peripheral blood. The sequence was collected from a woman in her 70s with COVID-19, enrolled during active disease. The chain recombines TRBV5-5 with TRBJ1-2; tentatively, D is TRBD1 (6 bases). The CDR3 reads CASSLRGLGGGYTF. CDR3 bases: TGTGCCAGCAGCTTGAGGGGTCTAGGGGGTGGCTACACCTTC. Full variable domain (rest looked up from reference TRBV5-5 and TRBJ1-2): DAGVTQSPTHLIKTRGQQVTLRCSPISGHKSVSWYQQVLGQGPQFIFQYYEKEERGRGNFPDRFSARQFPNYSSELNVNALLLGDSALYLCASSLRGLGGGYTFGSGTRLTVV.